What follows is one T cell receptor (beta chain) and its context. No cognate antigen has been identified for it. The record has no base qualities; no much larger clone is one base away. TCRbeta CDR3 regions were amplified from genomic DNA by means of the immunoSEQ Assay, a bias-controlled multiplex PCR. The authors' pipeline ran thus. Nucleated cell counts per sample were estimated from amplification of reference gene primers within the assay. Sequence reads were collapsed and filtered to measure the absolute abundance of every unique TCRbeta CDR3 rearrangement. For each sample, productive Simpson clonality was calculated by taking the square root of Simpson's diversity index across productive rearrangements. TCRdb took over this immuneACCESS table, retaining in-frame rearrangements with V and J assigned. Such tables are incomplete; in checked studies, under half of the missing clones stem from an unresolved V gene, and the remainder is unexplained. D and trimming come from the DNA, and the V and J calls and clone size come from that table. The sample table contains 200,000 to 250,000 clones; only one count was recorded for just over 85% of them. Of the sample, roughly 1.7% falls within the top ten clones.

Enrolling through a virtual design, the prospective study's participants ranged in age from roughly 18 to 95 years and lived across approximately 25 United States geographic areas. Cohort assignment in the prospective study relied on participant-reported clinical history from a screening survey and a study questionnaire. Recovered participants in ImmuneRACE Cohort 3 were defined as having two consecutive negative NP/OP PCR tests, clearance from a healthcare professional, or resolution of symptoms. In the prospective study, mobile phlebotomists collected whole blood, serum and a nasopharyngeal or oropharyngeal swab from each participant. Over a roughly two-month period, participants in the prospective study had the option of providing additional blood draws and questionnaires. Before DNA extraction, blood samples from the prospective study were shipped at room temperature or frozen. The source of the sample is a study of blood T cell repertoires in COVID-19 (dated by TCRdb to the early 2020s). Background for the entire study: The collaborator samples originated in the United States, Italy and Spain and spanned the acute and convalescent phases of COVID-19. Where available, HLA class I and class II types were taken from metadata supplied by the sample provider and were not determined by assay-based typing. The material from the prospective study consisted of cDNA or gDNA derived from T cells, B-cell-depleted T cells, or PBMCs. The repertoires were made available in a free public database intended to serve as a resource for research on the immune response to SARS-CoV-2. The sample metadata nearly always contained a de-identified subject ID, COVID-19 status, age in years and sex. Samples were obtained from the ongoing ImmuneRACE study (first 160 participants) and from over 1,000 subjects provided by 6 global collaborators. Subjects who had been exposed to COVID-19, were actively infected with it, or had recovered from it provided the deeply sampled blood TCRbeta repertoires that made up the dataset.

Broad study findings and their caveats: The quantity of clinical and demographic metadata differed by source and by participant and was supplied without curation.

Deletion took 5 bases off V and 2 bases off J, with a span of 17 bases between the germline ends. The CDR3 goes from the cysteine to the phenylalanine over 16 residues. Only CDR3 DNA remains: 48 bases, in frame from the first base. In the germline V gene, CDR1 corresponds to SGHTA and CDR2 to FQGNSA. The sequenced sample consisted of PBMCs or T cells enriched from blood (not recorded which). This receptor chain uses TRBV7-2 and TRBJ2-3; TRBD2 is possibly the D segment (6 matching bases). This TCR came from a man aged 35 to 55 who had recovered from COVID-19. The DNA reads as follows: TGTGCCAGCAGCCCGCGGGGACCCTTCAACACAGATACGCAGTATTTT. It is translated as CASSPRGPFNTDTQYF.